These 18 T cell receptor beta chains originate from one sample sequenced in a study of T cell responses to AZD1222 COVID-19 vaccine. The repertoire was sequenced with immunoSEQ multiplex PCR; TCRdb's copy has only in-frame clones and lacks some. The repertoire consists of about 90,000 clones, with 80% to 90% occurring once and the leading ten covering 6% to 9%. The specimen comprised peripheral blood, sampled on day 0 of AZD1222 vaccination. The receptors were sampled from an adult in good health.

This clone has only a few counts. The J gene is TRBJ1-1, the V gene TRBV29-1; weak D call: TRBD1 (6 bases). This CDR3 comprises 13 residues. V was shortened by 6 bases and J by 3 bases, with 14 bases between the two germline ends. Per the germline V gene, CDR1 is SQVTM and CDR2 is ANQGSEA. The CDR3 is CSVVAGVYTEAFF. CDR3 DNA sequence: TGCAGCGTAGTTGCAGGGGTTTACACTGAAGCTTTCTTT.

The chain carries TRBV27 and TRBJ2-1; a weak D match, TRBD2 (7 bases). V was trimmed by 2 bases and J by 10 bases, leaving 21 bases between them. This CDR3 has 16 residues. Germline V CDR1 and CDR2: MNHEY, SMNVEV (reference sequence). This CDR3 is CASSLRSTGGSKEQFF. CDR3 bases: TGTGCCAGCAGTTTAAGGTCTACGGGGGGCTCAAAGGAGCAGTTCTTC.

The chain links TRBV2 to TRBJ2-7; D possibly corresponds to TRBD2 (5 bases). There are 12 residues in the CDR3. Looked up from germline, CDR1 is SNHLY and CDR2 is FYNNEI. Trimming shortened V by 7 bases and J by 3 bases, and 10 bases separated the two germline ends. DNA for the CDR3: TGTGCCAGCACCGAGGGTAGCTACGAGCAGTACTTC. Translation: CASTEGSYEQYF.

The chain uses TRBV7-9 and TRBJ2-1; no clear D. The CDR3 runs to 15 residues. Trimming pared 1 base from V and 5 bases from J, leaving 12 bases between. Germline V gene sequence: CDR1 SEHNR, CDR2 FQNEAQ (reference sequence). The CDR3, as DNA: TGTGCCAGCAGCTTAGTTATAGGGCTTAACAATGAGCAGTTCTTC. This gives the protein CASSLVIGLNNEQFF.

The chain combines TRBV5-8 with TRBJ2-1; TRBD1 aligns across 11 bases. This CDR3 comprises 14 residues. Germline V gene lookup returns CDR1 SGHTS and CDR2 YDEGEE. J was trimmed by 7 bases and V by 4 bases; bases with no gene match: 4. CDR3 sequence reads: CASSPDRGRNEQFF. The CDR3, as DNA: TGTGCCAGCAGCCCGGACAGGGGGCGGAATGAGCAGTTCTTC.

This clone was seen a handful of times. The V gene is TRBV12-3 or TRBV12-4, the J gene TRBJ1-5; a possible D gene is TRBD1 (6 bases). There are 13 residues in the CDR3. Trimming left V 5 bases short and J 4 bases short, with 9 bases between. CDR3 DNA: TGTGCCAGCAGTCCAGACAGGAATCAGCCCCAGCATTTT. Translation gives CASSPDRNQPQHF.

The chain links TRBV6-5 to TRBJ1-5; 7 bases map to TRBD1. The J segment lost 7 bases and the V segment lost 4 bases, leaving 4 bases of the junction unmatched. CDR1 MNHEY and CDR2 SVGAGI come from the germline V gene. The CDR3 contains 13 residues. CDR3 residues: CASSLGGAQPQHF. DNA of the CDR3: TGTGCCAGCAGTTTAGGGGGCGCCCAGCCCCAGCATTTT.

This clone turned up a few times. The chain couples TRBV6-6 to TRBJ1-5, with 7 bases aligning to TRBD1. Per germline, CDR1 MNHNY and CDR2 SVGAGI (reference sequence). This CDR3 has 15 amino acids. Germline trimming cut 6 bases from V and 6 bases from J; bases unmatched to any gene: 11. CDR3 region: CASRLGTVSIQPQHF. CDR3 nucleotide sequence: TGTGCCAGCAGACTCGGGACAGTTTCAATTCAGCCCCAGCATTTT.

The J gene is TRBJ2-1, the V gene TRBV6-1; D ambiguous. Germline assignment: CDR1 MNHNS and CDR2 SASEGT. CDR3 length: 17 residues. The V end was cut by 3 bases, the J end by 0 bases, with 15 bases between. The CDR3 here is CASSETLWVNSYNEQFF. CDR3 nucleotides: TGTGCCAGCAGTGAGACCCTGTGGGTGAACTCCTACAATGAGCAGTTCTTC.

The table lists this clone with a count of one. This chain uses TRBV6-5 with TRBJ2-7; 13 nucleotides line up with TRBD2. The CDR3 is made up of 15 amino acids. Losses at the gene ends were 6 bases for V and 2 bases for J; bases not matched to a gene: 4. Germline CDR1 reads MNHEY; CDR2 reads SVGAGI. CDR3 protein: CASSTGLAGAYEQYF. CDR3 DNA sequence: TGTGCCAGCAGCACCGGACTAGCGGGAGCCTACGAGCAGTACTTC.

This chain connects TRBV2 to TRBJ1-1; D uncertain. Trimming removed 5 bases from V and 5 bases from J, with 18 bases in between. Germline CDR1 and CDR2: SNHLY and FYNNEI. This CDR3 is built from 15 residues. In DNA, the CDR3 is TGTGCCAGCAGTTCTTCTTTTGGGCTGCGGACTGAAGCTTTCTTT. Its translation is CASSSSFGLRTEAFF.

Only a few counts were recorded for this clone. This chain connects TRBV12-3 or TRBV12-4 to TRBJ2-7, with 8 positions matching TRBD2. J was trimmed by 2 bases and V by 7 bases; bases with no gene match: 4. This CDR3 region has 13 residues. CDR3 DNA sequence: TGTGCCAGCAATAGCGGGGACACCTACGAGCAGTACTTC. The encoded protein is CASNSGDTYEQYF.

The genes are TRBV25-1 and TRBJ1-2; TRBD1 matches at 7 bases. CDR1 is MGHDK, CDR2 SYGVNS, per germline. Trimming took 2 bases from V and 8 from J; bases not matched to a gene: 8. CDR3 length: 14 amino acids. This CDR3 is CASSEPDRAGGYTF. CDR3 nucleotide sequence: TGTGCCAGCAGTGAACCCGACAGGGCGGGAGGCTACACCTTC.

The CDR3 here is CASSLESGAEQYF. The DNA of the CDR3 is TGTGCCAGCAGCTTAGAGAGTGGGGCGGAGCAGTACTTC. The chain recombines TRBV7-9 with TRBJ2-7; D might be TRBD1 (5 bases). The CDR3 sequence is 13 residues long. The V gene's germline CDR1 is SEHNR and CDR2 FQNEAQ (reference sequence). V was shortened by 1 base and J by 7 bases, with 11 bases between the two germline ends.

The rearrangement joins TRBV6-5 to TRBJ1-1, with a weak D call TRBD1 (5 bases). Germline CDR1 reads MNHEY; CDR2 reads SVGAGI. Trimming removed 4 bases from V and 4 bases from J, with 13 bases in between. This CDR3 comprises 14 residues. DNA of the CDR3: TGTGCCAGCAGTTTAGGGACCCTTTTCACTGAAGCTTTCTTT. The encoded protein is CASSLGTLFTEAFF.

The rearrangement uses TRBV11-3 and TRBJ2-2; TRBD1 matches at 8 bases. V dropped 8 bases and J dropped 7; count of bases not matched to a gene: 6. Germline lookup yields CDR1 SGHNT and CDR2 YENEEA. The CDR3 consists of 13 residues. The CDR3 nucleotides read TGTGCCAGCTCCGCAGGGGGCTTCGGGGAGCTGTTTTTT. This sequence encodes CASSAGGFGELFF.

The V gene is TRBV14, the J gene TRBJ1-2, with TRBD1 as a possible D gene (5 bases). This CDR3 has 16 amino acids. The germline CDR1 and CDR2 sequences are SGHDN and FVKESK. V lost 0 bases, J lost 6 bases, and 17 bases lay in between. CDR3: CASSQDPSFRADGYTF. The CDR3 DNA follows: TGTGCCAGCAGCCAAGACCCAAGCTTCAGGGCAGATGGCTACACCTTC.

This sequence joins TRBV6-1 and TRBJ2-3, with D possibly being TRBD1 (6 bases). Trimming left V 0 bases short and J 4 bases short, with 17 bases between. Germline CDR1 and CDR2: MNHNS and SASEGT. This CDR3 has 17 residues. The CDR3 reads CASSEARGRGVADTQYF. The CDR3 DNA is TGTGCCAGCAGTGAAGCGAGAGGCAGGGGAGTCGCAGATACGCAGTATTTT.